This T cell receptor beta chain came from a study of Ad26.COV2.S vaccination and SARS-CoV-2 variants. Sequencing used immunoSEQ multiplex PCR; TCRdb keeps in-frame clones, though not all of them. The table lists roughly 140,000 clones, roughly 85% of them singletons, with around 5% in the top ten. In this sample, this clone turned up once. Antigen unknown. Findings of the study overall: It was found that vaccine and placebo recipients had similar non-spike TCR breadth. Placebo recipients showed lower spike-specific TCR breadth than vaccinees. Assessments of TCR breadth and depth may have underestimated the total T cell responses. Spike-specific CD8+ and CD4+ T cell responses reportedly showed substantial breadth after vaccination.

Material: peripheral blood, obtained after recovery from COVID-19. The sequence came from a human donor who had recovered from COVID-19.

The CDR3 coding sequence is TGCGCCAGCAGTCCAAGGGACAGCGCCTACAATGAGCAGTTCTTC. Its translation: CASSPRDSAYNEQFF. The rearrangement links TRBV10-2 to TRBJ2-1; 7 bases line up with TRBD1. Per the germline V gene, CDR1 is WSHSY and CDR2 is SAAADI. The V gene end was trimmed by 5 bases and the J gene end by 2 bases; junction bases not matched to a gene: 6. The length of the CDR3 is 15 residues.